The sequence of this T cell receptor beta chain was determined in a study of shared clonotypes between healthy human individuals. Execution of the assay was at deep level. Tens of thousands of T cell genomes, or approximately 190 ng DNA, went into the sorted-subset replicate PCRs. The assay was immunoSEQ multiplex PCR, and TCRdb's table has in-frame clones only and misses some. The sample comprises under 750,000 clones, roughly 72% of which are singletons, and under 2% rests with the top ten. Study-level points and caveats: Measured sharing among donors was expected to vary with sequencing depth.

Naive CD4+ cells were CD45RA-selected; the remaining cells were memory. Germline values: CDR1 SEHNR, CDR2 FQNEAQ (reference sequence). V lost 2 bases to trimming and J lost 0 bases, with 10 bases between them. The CDR3 sequence is 16 residues long. In regard to this clone: The antigen remains unidentified.

Sequences were obtained from memory CD4+ T cells sorted from blood. Subset noted: CD45RA-negative fraction. This rearrangement joins TRBV7-9 to TRBJ1-4; D remains unclear. The clonotype was recovered from a woman under 40 in good health. The CDR3 nucleotides are TGTGCCAGCAGCTTATTCAGGACTCCAACTAATGAAAAACTGTTTTTT. Translating gives CASSLFRTPTNEKLFF.